This T cell receptor beta chain was sequenced during a study of T cell changes during pregnancy in multiple sclerosis. The ends lost 3 bases at V and 6 bases at J; junction bases unmatched: 10. The CDR3 totals 15 residues. CDR1 is SGHAT, CDR2 FQNNGV, per germline. The assay was immunoSEQ multiplex PCR, and TCRdb's table has in-frame clones only and misses some. The data hold about 51,000 clones, with 90% to 95% observed a single time. This specimen consisted of CD4+ T cells from peripheral blood mononuclear cells, obtained in the second trimester of pregnancy. The receptor was derived from a female donor with multiple sclerosis, enrolled in a pregnancy study. V usage is TRBV11-2 and J usage is TRBJ1-2; 7 bases map to TRBD1. The CDR3, as DNA: TGTGCCAGCAGCTTTGTGACAGGGCGGGGAGATGGCTACACCTTC. Amino acid sequence: CASSFVTGRGDGYTF.